This T cell receptor (beta chain) comes out of a study of blood T cells in healthy people across ages. CDR1 and CDR2 (germline): SQVTM, ANQGSEA. There are 14 residues in the CDR3. Between the trimmed V and J ends, which lost 7 bases and 2 bases, there was a span of 18 bases. A second PCR of roughly 7 to 11 cycles used a sample-barcoded 5' primer and a J-beta primer mix. Every cDNA was tagged by a template-switch adaptor with 12 random nucleotides. TCRdb fed the 5' RACE reads into MiXCR, producing one record per CDR3 protein. The profile shows roughly 720,000 distinct CDR3 sequences, roughly 53% of them singletons.

This TCR was recovered from a man older than 75 in good health. V usage is TRBV29-1 and J usage is TRBJ2-7, with D possibly TRBD1 on 7 matching bases. Material: blood. This CDR3 reads CSAGIRGRPYEQYF. DNA for the CDR3: TGCAGCGCTGGAATCAGGGGGAGGCCCTACGAGCAGTACTTC.